This T cell receptor beta chain was observed in a study of blood T cell repertoires in COVID-19. Produced via immunoSEQ multiplex PCR; TCRdb's table is partial and in-frame only. Here the sample spans 220,000 or so clones, 86% being singletons. With 3 bases removed from V and 4 bases from J, the gap between germline ends came to 9 bases. This CDR3 spans 14 amino acids. Per germline, CDR1 MRHNA and CDR2 SNTAGT. The gene calls are TRBV6-4 and TRBJ2-2; D is possibly TRBD2 (5 bases). Sequences were obtained from PBMCs or T cells enriched from blood (not recorded which). The clonotype was recovered from a woman between 50 and 59 years old who had recovered from COVID-19. CDR3 in DNA: TGTGCCAGCAGTGAGGCTAGCTTCACCGGGGAGCTGTTTTTT. Translated: CASSEASFTGELFF.